This T cell receptor (beta chain) originates from a study of T cell responses to AZD1222 COVID-19 vaccine. Overall study context: Second-dose intervals of approximately 4 or approximately 12 weeks were pooled. Findings and limits, study-wide: The donor group comprised mostly white British people and more females; the analysis possibly underestimated clonal diversity.

TCRdb's copy holds only in-frame clones and misses some; the assay was immunoSEQ multiplex PCR. The sample contains 180,000 or so clones, 90% to 95% of which appear only once. From germline, CDR1 is SGHVS and CDR2 FQNEAQ. V was shortened by 4 bases and J by 0 bases, with 16 bases between the two germline ends. The CDR3 consists of 17 residues. A note on this clone: Its antigen remains unknown.

The input for sequencing was peripheral blood, taken on day 0 of AZD1222 vaccination. The V gene is TRBV7-8, the J gene TRBJ1-3; TRBD1 is a possible D gene (5 bases). The sequence came from an adult in good health. The CDR3 DNA reads TGTGCCAGCAGCTACGTACCACAGGTGGTCTCTGGAAACACCATATATTTT. It is translated as CASSYVPQVVSGNTIYF.